Reported below is one T cell receptor (beta chain). Its target is not known. Clones were read by immunoSEQ multiplex PCR, and TCRdb kept only the in-frame ones, dropping some. Of some 99,000 clones listed, approximately 91% were seen once; the top ten hold around a sixth. Trimming stripped 5 bases from V and 0 bases from J, with 8 bases between. CDR1 and CDR2 from the germline V gene are SGHAT and FQDESV (reference sequence). The CDR3 length is 13 residues. The sample originates from a study of T cell responses to AZD1222 COVID-19 vaccine. Study-wide findings and caveats: It was only a handful of AZD1222 recipients who were seropositive at baseline. The study found Spike-specific TCR breadth and depth rose after two AZD1222 doses.

The chain joins TRBV11-1 to TRBJ2-7; D unresolved. Sequencing used peripheral blood, obtained on day 0 of AZD1222 vaccination. This clonotype was obtained from an adult in good health. Here the CDR3 DNA reads TGTGCCAGCAGCCCCTGGACCTCCTACGAGCAGTACTTC. Translated, it gives CASSPWTSYEQYF. The variable domain in full, with the rest retrieved from reference TRBV11-1 and TRBJ2-7, is EAEVAQSPRYKITEKSQAVAFWCDPISGHATLYWYRQILGQGPELLVQFQDESVVDDSQLPKDRFSAERLKGVDSTLKIQPAELGDSAMYLCASSPWTSYEQYFGPGTRLTVT.